These 21 T cell receptor beta chains were all obtained from the same sample, sequenced in a study of cytomegalovirus exposure and HLA in healthy donors. The assay was immunoSEQ multiplex PCR, and TCRdb's table has in-frame clones only and misses some. The table lists 100,000 to 150,000 clones, 85% to 90% of them singletons. The sample was PBMCs. These receptors originate from a man aged 25 to 40 in good health and CMV-seronegative.

This clone was counted once. This rearrangement joins TRBV7-6 to TRBJ2-7; 11 bases are shared with TRBD2. The CDR3 totals 15 residues. The germline gives CDR1 SGHVS, CDR2 FNYEAQ. J lost 3 bases, V lost 4 bases, and 5 bases had no gene match. CDR3 amino acids: CASSSLAGALYEQYF. CDR3 nucleotides: TGTGCCAGCAGCTCACTAGCGGGAGCCCTCTACGAGCAGTACTTC.

This rearrangement joins TRBV10-1 to TRBJ2-7; 9 positions match TRBD1. The V segment lost 6 bases and the J segment 4 bases; nucleotides outside the gene matches: 10. This CDR3 has 15 amino acids. CDR1 and CDR2 from the germline V gene are WNHNN and SYGVQD (reference sequence). The CDR3: CASSDRDRAYYEQYF. Written as DNA, the CDR3 is TGCGCCAGCAGCGACCGGGACAGGGCCTATTACGAGCAGTACTTC.

The V and J genes are TRBV13 and TRBJ1-2, with D possibly matching TRBD1 (5 bases). The CDR3 is 12 residues long. Germline-derived CDR1 and CDR2 are PRHDT and FYEKMQ (reference sequence). V lost 3 bases to trimming and J lost 4 bases, with 6 bases between them. CDR3 nucleotide sequence: TGTGCCAGCAGCTTGGACACCTATGGCTACACCTTC. The encoded protein is CASSLDTYGYTF.

The chain joins TRBV18 to TRBJ2-7; 7 bases fit TRBD1. This CDR3 has 14 amino acids. From germline, CDR1 is KGHSH and CDR2 LQKENI. Trimming took 3 bases from V and 6 from J; bases not matched to a gene: 8. This chain's CDR3 is CASSPTGSALEQYF. The CDR3 DNA sequence: TGTGCCAGCTCACCGACAGGGAGTGCCCTCGAGCAGTACTTC.

The chain recombines TRBV18 with TRBJ1-1, with a weak D call TRBD1 (5 bases). The CDR3 spans 15 residues. Trimming shortened V by 4 bases and J by 6 bases, and 18 bases separated the two germline ends. Germline loops: CDR1 KGHSH, CDR2 LQKENI. As DNA, the CDR3 is TGTGCCAGCTCACACCCTACCAGTTTCAGGGCTGAAGCTTTCTTT. Its translation: CASSHPTSFRAEAFF.

The CDR3 here is CASSRPDGGGELFF. CDR3 coding DNA: TGTGCCAGCAGTCGGCCCGACGGAGGCGGGGAGCTGTTTTTT. The chain links TRBV6-6 to TRBJ2-2; the D gene is possibly TRBD2 (5 bases). Germline V gene lookup returns CDR1 MNHNY and CDR2 SVGAGI (reference sequence). The CDR3 extends over 14 amino acids. V was pared by 5 bases and J by 7 bases, with 14 bases between.

The chain uses TRBV18 and TRBJ2-1, with 9 bases matching TRBD1. CDR1 and CDR2 (germline): KGHSH, LQKENI. This CDR3 is built from 15 residues. With V trimmed by 3 bases and J by 4 bases, 4 bases remained unmatched. CDR3 sequence reads: CASSPKTGGYNEQFF. The CDR3 nucleotides read TGTGCCAGCTCACCCAAGACAGGGGGGTACAATGAGCAGTTCTTC. Full variable domain (outside the CDR3, taken from reference TRBV18 and TRBJ2-1): NAGVMQNPRHLVRRRGQEARLRCSPMKGHSHVYWYRQLPEEGLKFMVYLQKENIIDESGMPKERFSAEFPKEGPSILRIQQVVRGDSAAYFCASSPKTGGYNEQFFGPGTRLTVL.

The rearrangement uses TRBV6-4 and TRBJ2-3; 10 bases map to TRBD1. The germline V gene has CDR1 MRHNA and CDR2 SNTAGT. V lost 0 bases to trimming and J lost 4 bases; unmatched junction nucleotides: 4. The CDR3 totals 16 residues. The CDR3 nucleotides are TGTGCCAGCAGTGACTCGACCGGACAGGGGGCAGATACGCAGTATTTT. Its protein is CASSDSTGQGADTQYF.

The gene calls are TRBV9 and TRBJ2-1, with D possibly matching TRBD1 (6 bases). Trimming removed 2 bases at V and 9 bases at J, with 12 bases between. Germline V lookup: CDR1 SGDLS, CDR2 YYNGEE. The CDR3 has 13 amino acids. The DNA for the CDR3 is TGTGCCAGCAGCGTTCAGCCCAGGGGTGAGCAGTTCTTC. Its translation: CASSVQPRGEQFF.

The V gene is TRBV29-1, the J gene TRBJ1-2; no clear D. The V end lost 0 bases, the J end lost 7 bases, and 9 bases lay between the germline ends. Germline assignment: CDR1 SQVTM and CDR2 ANQGSEA. There are 12 residues in the CDR3. The CDR3 sequence is CSVEEGGGGYTF. The CDR3 nucleotides are TGCAGCGTTGAAGAGGGAGGTGGTGGCTACACCTTC.

The chain joins TRBV7-9 to TRBJ2-2; possible D gene TRBD2, 6 bases. Germline values: CDR1 SEHNR, CDR2 FQNEAQ (reference sequence). Trimming pared 11 bases from V and 0 bases from J, leaving 10 bases between. The CDR3 length is 13 residues. CDR3 bases: TGTGCCGGTTGGACTACGAACACCGGGGAGCTGTTTTTT. It translates to CAGWTTNTGELFF.

V and J are TRBV30 and TRBJ2-1; D gene ambiguous. The CDR3 sequence is 14 residues long. The V end lost 3 bases, the J end lost 3 bases, and 12 bases lay between the germline ends. The germline V gene encodes CDR1 GTSNPN and CDR2 SVGIG (reference sequence). This chain's CDR3 is CAWRGMGDYNEQFF. CDR3 nucleotide sequence: TGTGCCTGGAGAGGTATGGGCGACTACAATGAGCAGTTCTTC. Combining the CDR3 with reference TRBV30 and TRBJ2-1 gives the whole variable domain SQTIHQWPATLVQPVGSPLSLECTVEGTSNPNLYWYRQAAGRGLQLLFYSVGIGQISSEVPQNLSASRPQDRQFILSSKKLLLSDSGFYLCAWRGMGDYNEQFFGPGTRLTVL.

V is TRBV4-1 and J is TRBJ1-1; D ambiguous. The CDR3 contains 14 residues. V lost 0 bases to trimming and J lost 5 bases, with 10 bases between them. From germline, CDR1 is MGHRA and CDR2 YSYEKL. DNA of the CDR3: TGCGCCAGCAGCCAAGAGGGAGGGAGAACTGAAGCTTTCTTT. This translates into CASSQEGGRTEAFF.

The V call is TRBV27, the J call TRBJ2-6, with no clear D. The germline V and J ends were trimmed by 5 bases and 0 bases, with 11 bases remaining between them. This CDR3 spans 16 amino acids. Germline CDR1 is MNHEY and CDR2 is SMNVEV (reference sequence). The CDR3 sequence is CASSPPRFSGANVLTF. The CDR3 region has the DNA TGTGCCAGCAGTCCCCCGAGGTTCTCTGGGGCCAACGTCCTGACTTTC.

The gene calls are TRBV9 and TRBJ1-3, with a tentative D call TRBD1 (5 bases). CDR3 size: 14 residues. CDR1 is SGDLS and CDR2 is YYNGEE in the germline V gene. The V and J ends lost 6 bases and 4 bases respectively, with 14 bases between them. The CDR3 sequence is CASNDGQRGNTIYF. Here the CDR3 DNA reads TGTGCCAGCAATGACGGACAAAGGGGAAACACCATATATTTT.

This clone came up once. The genes are TRBV18 and TRBJ2-5; TRBD2 might be the D (5 bases). The CDR3 is 13 residues long. Germline V gene data show CDR1 as KGHSH and CDR2 as LQKENI. Deletions cut 0 bases from V and 11 bases from J, with 13 bases between. CDR3 coding DNA: TGTGCCAGCTCACCACCGAATGAAGAGGGTCAGTACTTC. Protein sequence: CASSPPNEEGQYF.

This chain uses TRBV4-3 with TRBJ2-2, with TRBD2 matching over 9 bases. V trimming: 1 base; J trimming: 6 bases; junction bases outside the gene matches: 6. Germline values: CDR1 LGHNA, CDR2 YSLEER. This CDR3 spans 16 amino acids. CDR3: CASSQGIAGVAGELFF. CDR3 DNA: TGCGCCAGCAGCCAAGGAATAGCGGGAGTCGCCGGGGAGCTGTTTTTT.

The chain recombines TRBV19 with TRBJ2-7; D is unresolved. The CDR3 sequence is 13 residues long. Germline V CDR1 and CDR2: LNHDA, SQIVND (reference sequence). Trimming left V 8 bases short and J 0 bases short, with 11 bases between. CDR3 DNA sequence: TGTGCCAGTCACCAGGCTAACTCCTACGAGCAGTACTTC. This sequence encodes CASHQANSYEQYF.

The chain couples TRBV29-1 to TRBJ2-1; 9 nucleotides agree with TRBD2. V gave up 0 bases and J gave up 3 bases; unmatched junction bases: 6. Germline V gene lookup returns CDR1 SQVTM and CDR2 ANQGSEA. The CDR3 has 16 residues. The CDR3 protein is CSVEDRSSGIYNEQFF. CDR3 coding DNA: TGCAGCGTTGAAGATCGATCTAGCGGGATCTACAATGAGCAGTTCTTC.

The chain has TRBV5-1 and TRBJ2-3; D is unclear. CDR1 SGHRS and CDR2 YFSETQ come from the germline V gene. Trimming took 4 bases from V and 2 from J, leaving 17 bases between them. This CDR3 comprises 16 residues. Here the CDR3 DNA reads TGCGCCAGCAGCCAAGCCCACGAATACGACACAGATACGCAGTATTTT. It yields the protein CASSQAHEYDTDTQYF.

This sequence joins TRBV21-1 and TRBJ1-2; the table's D call of TRBD1 was not tested on the DNA. TRBV21-1 is a documented pseudogene. This CDR3 has 17 residues. CDR3 loop: CASSPRTGAFGYNGYTF. As DNA, the CDR3 is TGTGCCAGCAGCCCCCGGACAGGGGCTTTTGGATACAATGGCTACACCTTC.